The 10 T cell receptor beta chains below were found in one sample sequenced in a study of shared T cell receptors in the human thymus. Measured with immunoSEQ multiplex PCR; TCRdb has only the in-frame clones, and not every one. Here the sample spans about 730,000 clones, 80% to 90% being singletons. This same sample was also taken into another study, of human thymus T cells.

Sequenced material: thymocytes. These receptor sequences come from a girl under three years old with a congenital heart defect.

This sequence joins TRBV5-1 and TRBJ2-5; 8 bases match TRBD1. The tail of the sequence fits TRBJ2-7 better, so the J call may be wrong. This CDR3 is built from 14 residues. CDR1 is SGHRS and CDR2 is YFSETQ in the germline V gene. In DNA form, the CDR3 reads TGCGCCAGCAGCTTGGGGTCAGGGGGCCACGAGCAGTACTTC. Protein sequence: CASSLGSGGHEQYF.

The chain couples TRBV5-1 to TRBJ2-1; 9 positions match TRBD1. Germline lookup yields CDR1 SGHRS and CDR2 YFSETQ. This CDR3 is built from 14 residues. V gave up 8 bases and J gave up 4 bases; unmatched junction bases: 7. This chain's CDR3 is CASNRDREYNEQFF. CDR3 DNA sequence: TGCGCCAGTAACCGGGACAGGGAGTACAATGAGCAGTTCTTC.

The chain has TRBV10-3 and TRBJ1-6; 8 positions match TRBD1. After removal of 6 bases from V and 5 bases from J, the junction contained 6 bases not matched to a gene. The germline V gene encodes CDR1 ENHRY and CDR2 SYGVKD. CDR3 length equals 15 residues. In nucleotides, the CDR3 is TGTGCCATCAGCGCCCGGGGACAGGATAATTCACCCCTCCACTTT. Its translation: CAISARGQDNSPLHF.

The CDR3 DNA follows: TGTGCCAGCAGCCTTTCGGGACAGCCCCTCTACGAGCAGTACTTC. It yields the protein CASSLSGQPLYEQYF. V usage is TRBV7-2 and J usage is TRBJ2-7, with 7 bases that match TRBD1. The CDR3 spans 15 residues. The V gene's germline CDR1 is SGHTA and CDR2 FQGNSA. With 5 bases clipped from V and 3 bases from J, the junction kept 10 bases outside the gene matches.

The count of this clone is one. The V gene is TRBV14, the J gene TRBJ1-1; unclear D gene. This CDR3 spans 16 amino acids. CDR1 and CDR2 from the germline V gene are SGHDN and FVKESK. Between the trimmed V and J ends, which lost 0 bases and 3 bases, there was a span of 14 bases. The CDR3 is CASSQDIRIGYTEAFF. CDR3 nucleotide sequence: TGTGCCAGCAGCCAAGATATAAGGATCGGGTACACTGAAGCTTTCTTT.

This clone came up once. The CDR3 coding sequence is TGCGCCAGCAGCCAATCCATTAAACGTTATGACAGAAATTCACCCCTCCACTTT. The encoded protein is CASSQSIKRYDRNSPLHF. The rearrangement uses TRBV4-1 and TRBJ1-6, with D maybe TRBD1 (5 bases). Per the germline V gene, CDR1 is MGHRA and CDR2 is YSYEKL. The CDR3 is 18 amino acids. Trimming pared 2 bases from V and 7 bases from J, leaving 21 bases between.

V usage is TRBV5-1 and J usage is TRBJ2-7; 7 bases are a match to TRBD1. CDR1 and CDR2 (germline): SGHRS, YFSETQ. V dropped 6 bases and J dropped 5; count of bases not matched to a gene: 5. The CDR3 covers 12 residues. The CDR3 region is CASTDRVDEQYF. The CDR3 DNA sequence: TGCGCCAGCACCGACAGGGTGGACGAGCAGTACTTC.

This chain joins TRBV27 and TRBJ2-3, with D maybe TRBD1 (7 bases). V was cut by 5 bases and J by 0 bases, with 15 bases left in between. There are 16 residues in the CDR3. From germline, CDR1 is MNHEY and CDR2 SMNVEV (reference sequence). DNA of the CDR3: TGTGCCAGCAGTCCCCCGACAGGGACTAGCACAGATACGCAGTATTTT. Its translation is CASSPPTGTSTDTQYF.

The V call is TRBV7-6, the J call TRBJ2-1; 11 nucleotides line up with TRBD2. The CDR3 covers 16 residues. V trimming: 5 bases; J trimming: 9 bases; junction bases outside the gene matches: 12. Germline assignment: CDR1 SGHVS and CDR2 FNYEAQ. CDR3 sequence: CASSMLSGGAATEQFF. The CDR3 DNA reads TGTGCCAGCAGCATGCTTAGCGGGGGGGCGGCGACTGAGCAGTTCTTC.

V gene TRBV9 combines with J gene TRBJ2-7, with TRBD1 matching 9 bases. The germline CDR1 and CDR2 sequences are SGDLS and YYNGEE. Germline trimming cut 3 bases from V and 3 bases from J; bases unmatched to any gene: 7. This CDR3 contains 15 residues. DNA of the CDR3: TGTGCCAGCAGCGGAGGGGACAGGGAGTACTACGAGCAGTACTTC. Translated: CASSGGDREYYEQYF.